This paragraph covers one T cell receptor beta chain sequence. Trimming removed 5 bases from V and 9 bases from J; junction bases left unmatched: 12. The CDR3 runs to 16 residues. Looked up from germline, CDR1 is MDHEN and CDR2 is SYDVKM. Produced via immunoSEQ multiplex PCR; TCRdb's table is partial and in-frame only. The sample holds roughly 50,000 clones; approximately 94% are singletons and the top ten take 3.5%. These data belong to a study of T cell changes during pregnancy in multiple sclerosis. The clonotype originates from a female donor with multiple sclerosis, enrolled in a pregnancy study. This sequence joins TRBV28 and TRBJ1-5; the match to TRBD1 covers 11 bases. Here the sequenced sample was CD8+ T cells from peripheral blood mononuclear cells, taken in the third trimester of pregnancy. DNA of the CDR3: TGTGCCAGCAGTCTCCCCCGGGACAGGGGGTATTGGCCCCAGCATTTT. It codes for CASSLPRDRGYWPQHF.